The source of this T cell receptor beta chain is a study of T-cell reconstitution after alpha-beta-depleted transplantation in children. Study findings and constraints: Where some patients showed high TCRbeta diversity at day 60, it came from recipient T cells and thymic progenitors that had survived. There were reportedly several hundred expanded graft clones from which alpha-beta T cells came about two months after transplant.

TCRbeta library construction was performed incorporating unique molecular identifiers. One entry per CDR3 protein results from TCRdb running MiXCR on the PCR reads. The data hold more than 400,000 distinct CDR3 sequences, with roughly an eighth observed a single time. This clonotype was seen only a few times. The antigen remains undetermined. V trimming: 7 bases; J trimming: 8 bases; junction bases outside the gene matches: 10. Germline lookup yields CDR1 SQVTM and CDR2 ANQGSEA. The CDR3 covers 15 residues. The chain carries TRBV29-1 and TRBJ2-1; 14 bases map to TRBD2. The sequences come from PBMCs, mostly from graft donor cells, collected 180 days after TCRalphabeta/CD19-depleted stem cell transplant. The sequence was obtained from a female patient between 2 and 10 years old who had a stem cell transplant for aplastic anemia, so the T cells may come from the graft donor. CDR3 in amino acids: CSARSGTSGSYEQFF. CDR3 nucleotides: TGCAGCGCCCGATCCGGGACTAGCGGGAGTTATGAGCAGTTCTTC.